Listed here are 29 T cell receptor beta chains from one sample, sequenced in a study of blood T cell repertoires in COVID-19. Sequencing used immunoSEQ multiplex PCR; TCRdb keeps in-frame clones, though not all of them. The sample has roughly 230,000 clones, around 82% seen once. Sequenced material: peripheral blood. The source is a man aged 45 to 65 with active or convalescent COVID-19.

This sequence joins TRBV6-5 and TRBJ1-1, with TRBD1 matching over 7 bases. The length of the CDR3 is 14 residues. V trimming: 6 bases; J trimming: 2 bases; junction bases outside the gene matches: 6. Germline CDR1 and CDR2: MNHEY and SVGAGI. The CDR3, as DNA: TGTGCCAGCAGGGCCGGGACAGCCAACACTGAAGCTTTCTTT. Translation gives CASRAGTANTEAFF.

CDR3 residues: CASSLLPSGGAVDTQYF. The CDR3 bases are TGTGCCAGCTCATTACTACCTAGCGGGGGGGCCGTAGATACGCAGTATTTT. This chain connects TRBV18 to TRBJ2-3, with 12 bases fitting TRBD2. Per the germline V gene, CDR1 is KGHSH and CDR2 is LQKENI. J lost 5 bases, V lost 5 bases, and 11 bases had no gene match. The CDR3 is 17 residues long.

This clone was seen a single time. The CDR3 coding sequence is TGTGCCAGCAGCTTGGGCAGGCACTACGAGCAGTACTTC. Translating gives CASSLGRHYEQYF. This chain joins TRBV5-8 and TRBJ2-7; D unclear. This CDR3 contains 13 residues. The V end lost 0 bases, the J end lost 3 bases, and 7 bases lay between the germline ends. Germline V CDR1 and CDR2: SGHTS, YDEGEE.

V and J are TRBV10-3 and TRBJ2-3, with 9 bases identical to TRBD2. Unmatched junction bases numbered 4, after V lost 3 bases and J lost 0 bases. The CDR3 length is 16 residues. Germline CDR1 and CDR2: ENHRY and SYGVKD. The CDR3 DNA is TGTGCCATCAGTGACCTAGCGGGGTCAAGCACAGATACGCAGTATTTT. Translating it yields CAISDLAGSSTDTQYF.

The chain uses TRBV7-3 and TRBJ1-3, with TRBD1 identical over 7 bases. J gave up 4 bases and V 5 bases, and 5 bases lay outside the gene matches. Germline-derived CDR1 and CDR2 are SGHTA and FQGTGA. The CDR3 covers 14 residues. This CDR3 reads CASSPGTVGNTIYF. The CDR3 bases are TGTGCCAGCAGCCCTGGGACAGTGGGAAACACCATATATTTT.

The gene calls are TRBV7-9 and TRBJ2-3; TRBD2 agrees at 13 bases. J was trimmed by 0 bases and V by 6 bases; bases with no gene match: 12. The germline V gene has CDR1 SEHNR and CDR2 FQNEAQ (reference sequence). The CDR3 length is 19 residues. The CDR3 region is CASSWTSGGHPFSTDTQYF. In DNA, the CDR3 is TGTGCCAGCAGTTGGACTAGCGGGGGACATCCCTTTAGCACAGATACGCAGTATTTT.

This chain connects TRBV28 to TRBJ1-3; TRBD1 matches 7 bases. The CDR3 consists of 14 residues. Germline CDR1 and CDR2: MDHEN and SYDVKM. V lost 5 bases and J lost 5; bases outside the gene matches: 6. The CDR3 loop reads CASSLPGQRNTIYF. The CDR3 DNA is TGTGCCAGCAGTCTCCCGGGACAGCGAAACACCATATATTTT.

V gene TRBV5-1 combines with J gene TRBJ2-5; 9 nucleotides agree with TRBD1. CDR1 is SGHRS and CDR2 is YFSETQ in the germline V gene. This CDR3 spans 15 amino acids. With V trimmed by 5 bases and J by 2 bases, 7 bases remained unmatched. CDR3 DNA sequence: TGCGCCAGCAGGGAGGACAGGGGCACGCAAGAGACCCAGTACTTC. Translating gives CASREDRGTQETQYF.

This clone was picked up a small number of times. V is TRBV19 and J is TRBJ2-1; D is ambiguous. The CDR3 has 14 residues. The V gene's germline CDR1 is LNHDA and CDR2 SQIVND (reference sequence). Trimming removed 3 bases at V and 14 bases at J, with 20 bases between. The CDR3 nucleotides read TGTGCCAGTAGTATGTTGGGTGGAGAAGAGGAGAAGTTCTTC. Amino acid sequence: CASSMLGGEEEKFF. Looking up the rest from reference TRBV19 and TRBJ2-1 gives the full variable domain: DGGITQSPKYLFRKEGQNVTLSCEQNLNHDAMYWYRQDPGQGLRLIYYSQIVNDFQKGDIAEGYSVSREKKESFPLTVTSAQKNPTAFYLCASSMLGGEEEKFFGPGTRLTVL.

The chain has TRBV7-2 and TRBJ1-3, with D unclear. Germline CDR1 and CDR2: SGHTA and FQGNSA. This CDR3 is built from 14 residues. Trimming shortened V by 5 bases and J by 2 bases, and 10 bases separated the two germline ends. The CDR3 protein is CASSPEAAGNTIYF. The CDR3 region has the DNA TGTGCCAGCAGCCCGGAGGCCGCTGGAAACACCATATATTTT.

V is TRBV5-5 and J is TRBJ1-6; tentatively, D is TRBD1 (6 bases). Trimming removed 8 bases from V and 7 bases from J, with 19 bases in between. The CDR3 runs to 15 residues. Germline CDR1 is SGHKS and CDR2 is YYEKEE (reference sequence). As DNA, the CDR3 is TGTGCCAGTCAACAGGGAACTGGTGGAAATTCACCCCTCCACTTT. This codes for CASQQGTGGNSPLHF.

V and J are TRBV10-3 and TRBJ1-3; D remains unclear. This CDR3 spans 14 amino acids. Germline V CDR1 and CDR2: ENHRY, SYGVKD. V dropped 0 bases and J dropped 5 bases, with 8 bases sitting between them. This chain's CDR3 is CAISESGGRNTIYF. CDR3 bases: TGTGCCATCAGTGAGTCGGGCGGGCGAAACACCATATATTTT.

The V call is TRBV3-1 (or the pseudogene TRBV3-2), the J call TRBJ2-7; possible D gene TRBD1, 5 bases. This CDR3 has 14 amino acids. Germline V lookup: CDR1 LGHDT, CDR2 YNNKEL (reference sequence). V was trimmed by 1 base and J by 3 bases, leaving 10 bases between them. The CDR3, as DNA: TGTGCCAGCAGCCAAGGGACAACGGGCTACGAGCAGTACTTC. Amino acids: CASSQGTTGYEQYF.

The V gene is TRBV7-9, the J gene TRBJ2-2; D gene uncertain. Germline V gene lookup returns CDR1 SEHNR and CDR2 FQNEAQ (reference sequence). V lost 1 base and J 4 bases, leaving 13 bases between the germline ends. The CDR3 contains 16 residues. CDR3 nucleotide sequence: TGTGCCAGCAGCTTAGGAGGCCCTGGTCCCACCGGGGAGCTGTTTTTT. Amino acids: CASSLGGPGPTGELFF.

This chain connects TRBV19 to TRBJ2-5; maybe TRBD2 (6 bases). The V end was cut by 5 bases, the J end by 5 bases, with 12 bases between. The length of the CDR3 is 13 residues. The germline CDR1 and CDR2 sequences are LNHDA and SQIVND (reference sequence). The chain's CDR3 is CASSDTSTETQYF. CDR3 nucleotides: TGTGCCAGTAGTGACACTAGCACCGAGACCCAGTACTTC.

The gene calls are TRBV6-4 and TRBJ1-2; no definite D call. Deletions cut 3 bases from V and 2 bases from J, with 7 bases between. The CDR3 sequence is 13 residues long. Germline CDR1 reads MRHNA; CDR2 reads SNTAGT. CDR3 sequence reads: CASSESGNYGYTF. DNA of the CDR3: TGTGCCAGCAGTGAGTCAGGCAACTATGGCTACACCTTC.

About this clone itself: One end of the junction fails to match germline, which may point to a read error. The CDR3 DNA reads TGCGCCAGCACCCAAGTCTACGGGGGTCGGGTCCAAGAGACCCAGTACTTC. It codes for CASTQVYGGRVQETQYF. The chain links TRBV4-1 to TRBJ2-5; TRBD2 might be the D (6 bases). The length of the CDR3 is 17 residues. The V gene's germline CDR1 is MGHRA and CDR2 YSYEKL.

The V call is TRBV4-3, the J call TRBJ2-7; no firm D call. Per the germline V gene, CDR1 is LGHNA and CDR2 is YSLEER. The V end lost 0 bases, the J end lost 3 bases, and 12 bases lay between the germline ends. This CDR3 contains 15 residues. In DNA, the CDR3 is TGCGCCAGCAGCCAAGATCCCTCCCCAGACTACGAGCAGTACTTC. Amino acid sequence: CASSQDPSPDYEQYF.

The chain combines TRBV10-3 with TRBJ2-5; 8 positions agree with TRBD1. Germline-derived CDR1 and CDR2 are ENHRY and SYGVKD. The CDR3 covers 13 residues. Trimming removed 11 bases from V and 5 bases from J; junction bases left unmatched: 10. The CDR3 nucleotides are TGTGCCTCAGGGGGCTCTGATAAGGAGACCCAGTACTTC. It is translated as CASGGSDKETQYF.

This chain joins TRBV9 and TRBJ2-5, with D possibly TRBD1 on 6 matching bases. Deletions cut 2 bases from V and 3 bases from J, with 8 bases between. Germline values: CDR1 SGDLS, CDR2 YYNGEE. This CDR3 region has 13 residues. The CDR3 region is CASSVTGKETQYF. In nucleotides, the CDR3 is TGTGCCAGCAGCGTTACAGGGAAAGAGACCCAGTACTTC.

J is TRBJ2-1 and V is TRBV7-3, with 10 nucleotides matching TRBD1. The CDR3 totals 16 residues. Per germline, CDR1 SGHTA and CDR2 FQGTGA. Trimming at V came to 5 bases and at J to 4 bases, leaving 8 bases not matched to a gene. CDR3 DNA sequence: TGTGCCAGCAGCCCGCCCGGGACAGGGGTATACAATGAGCAGTTCTTC. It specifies CASSPPGTGVYNEQFF. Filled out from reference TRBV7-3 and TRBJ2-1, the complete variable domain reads GAGVSQTPSNKVTEKGKYVELRCDPISGHTALYWYRQSLGQGPEFLIYFQGTGAADDSGLPNDRFFAVRPEGSVSTLKIQRTERGDSAVYLCASSPPGTGVYNEQFFGPGTRLTVL.

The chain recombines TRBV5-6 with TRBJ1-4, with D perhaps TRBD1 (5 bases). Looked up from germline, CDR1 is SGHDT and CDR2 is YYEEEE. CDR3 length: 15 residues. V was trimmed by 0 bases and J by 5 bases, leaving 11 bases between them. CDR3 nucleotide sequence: TGTGCCAGCAGCTTGGAGCGACAGAGAAATGAAAAACTGTTTTTT. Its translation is CASSLERQRNEKLFF.

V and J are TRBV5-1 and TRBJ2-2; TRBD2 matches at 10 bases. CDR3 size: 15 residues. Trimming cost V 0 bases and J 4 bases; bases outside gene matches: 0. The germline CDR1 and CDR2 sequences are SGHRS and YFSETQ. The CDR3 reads CASSLGLAGTGELFF. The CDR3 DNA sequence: TGCGCCAGCAGCTTGGGACTAGCGGGCACCGGGGAGCTGTTTTTT.

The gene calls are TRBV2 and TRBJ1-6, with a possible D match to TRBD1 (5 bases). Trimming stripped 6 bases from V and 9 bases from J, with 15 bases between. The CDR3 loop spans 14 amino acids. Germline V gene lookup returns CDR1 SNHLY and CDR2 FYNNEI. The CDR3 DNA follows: TGTGCCAGCAGCTTGAAGGGGACTAGTTCACCCCTCCACTTT. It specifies CASSLKGTSSPLHF.

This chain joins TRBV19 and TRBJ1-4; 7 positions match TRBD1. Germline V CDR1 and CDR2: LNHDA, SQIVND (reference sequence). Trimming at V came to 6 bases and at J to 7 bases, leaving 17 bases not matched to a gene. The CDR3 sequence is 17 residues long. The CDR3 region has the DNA TGTGCCAGTAGCCTGGGACAGCCTACTGCCCGGGGTGAAAAACTGTTTTTT. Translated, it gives CASSLGQPTARGEKLFF. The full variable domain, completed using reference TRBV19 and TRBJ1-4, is DGGITQSPKYLFRKEGQNVTLSCEQNLNHDAMYWYRQDPGQGLRLIYYSQIVNDFQKGDIAEGYSVSREKKESFPLTVTSAQKNPTAFYLCASSLGQPTARGEKLFFGSGTQLSVL.

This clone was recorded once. DNA of the CDR3: TGCGCCAGCAGCTTGGGACCTACGGGACTACCCTACGAGCAGTACTTC. Its protein is CASSLGPTGLPYEQYF. The chain joins TRBV5-1 to TRBJ2-7; 7 bases map to TRBD2. The CDR3 is 16 amino acids. Looked up from germline, CDR1 is SGHRS and CDR2 is YFSETQ. V trimming: 0 bases; J trimming: 2 bases; junction bases outside the gene matches: 8.

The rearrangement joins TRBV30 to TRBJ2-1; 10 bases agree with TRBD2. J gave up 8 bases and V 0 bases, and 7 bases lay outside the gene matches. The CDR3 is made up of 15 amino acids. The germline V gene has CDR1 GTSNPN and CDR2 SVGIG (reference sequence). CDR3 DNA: TGTGCCTGGAGTGTTGGGCTAGCGGGGGTGGATGAGCAGTTCTTC. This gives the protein CAWSVGLAGVDEQFF.

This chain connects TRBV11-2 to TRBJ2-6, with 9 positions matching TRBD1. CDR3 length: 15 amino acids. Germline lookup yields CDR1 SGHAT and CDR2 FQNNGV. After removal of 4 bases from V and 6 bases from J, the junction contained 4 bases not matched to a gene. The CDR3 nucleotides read TGTGCCAGCAGCTCACGGGACAGGGCGGCCAACGTCCTGACTTTC. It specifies CASSSRDRAANVLTF.

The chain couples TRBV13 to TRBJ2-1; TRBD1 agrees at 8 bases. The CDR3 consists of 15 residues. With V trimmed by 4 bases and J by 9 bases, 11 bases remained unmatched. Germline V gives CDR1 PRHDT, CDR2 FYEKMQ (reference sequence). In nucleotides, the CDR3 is TGTGCCAGCAGCTCCGGACAGGGCCTCCTGGCTGAGCAGTTCTTC. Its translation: CASSSGQGLLAEQFF.